Below, one T cell receptor beta chain is given with its context. Its antigen is not identified. The data derive from a study of T cell responses to AZD1222 COVID-19 vaccine. V lost 0 bases, J lost 9 bases, and 12 bases lay in between. The CDR3 extends over 14 amino acids. The germline V gene encodes CDR1 LGHDT and CDR2 YNNKEL (reference sequence). Clones were sequenced by immunoSEQ multiplex PCR, and TCRdb holds only the in-frame ones, with some missing. Counted here are about 150,000 clones, around 93% occurring once; the ten biggest clones make up about 4%. General observations from the study: Once two AZD1222 doses were given, Spike-specific TCR breadth and depth went up.

The material sequenced was peripheral blood, taken 28 days after the second AZD1222 dose. The sequence was collected from an adult who received the AZD1222 COVID-19 vaccine. The chain uses TRBV3-1 (or the pseudogene TRBV3-2) and TRBJ1-5; D uncertain. CDR3 DNA: TGTGCCAGCAGCCAAGATCTTTCGCGCAGGCCCCAGCATTTT. This gives the protein CASSQDLSRRPQHF.